This is a list of T cell receptor beta chains from one sample in a study of blood T cells in healthy people across ages. TCRdb independently ran MiXCR on the 5' RACE reads; one entry per CDR3 protein. Among about 580,000 distinct CDR3 sequences listed, less than 60% were seen once. The specimen was blood. The receptors were gathered from a man aged 80 or over in good health. The CDR3 runs from the conserved cysteine through the conserved F or W. D genes are given only for firm matches. Size tells how often a clone was seen (once, few, many) or the class of an expanded clone, and some rows leave it out.

TRBJ2-7 TRBD1 NA TRBV7-2 CASSPRTGGVEQYF TGTGCCAGCAGCCCCAGGACAGGGGGCGTCGAGCAGTACTTC
TRBJ2-5 TRBD2 NA TRBV7-6 CASSSLAGGPRETQYF TGTGCCAGCAGCTCCTTAGCGGGAGGGCCGAGGGAGACCCAGTACTTC
TRBJ2-3 TRBD2 NA TRBV2 CASRRIAGGADTQYF TGTGCCAGCAGGCGGATAGCGGGGGGGGCAGATACGCAGTATTTT
TRBJ2-2 NA NA TRBV6-2/TRBV6-3 CAVSGRDTGELFF TGTGCCGTCTCCGGCAGGGACACCGGGGAGCTGTTTTTT
TRBJ1-4 NA NA TRBV27 CASSSGARANEKLFF TGTGCCAGCAGTTCAGGGGCGCGGGCTAATGAAAAACTGTTTTTT
TRBJ2-1 TRBD1 few TRBV7-9 CASSLSGGSNNEQFF TGTGCCAGCAGCTTATCAGGGGGTTCCAACAATGAGCAGTTCTTC
TRBJ2-1 NA NA TRBV7-2 CASSLLGGGNEQFF TGTGCCAGCAGCTTATTGGGGGGTGGGAATGAGCAGTTCTTC
TRBJ2-7 NA NA TRBV7-9 CASSPGGRGLYEQYF TGTGCCAGCAGCCCAGGAGGCAGGGGACTTTACGAGCAGTACTTC
TRBJ2-3 NA NA TRBV20-1 CSAREVRSTDTQYF TGCAGTGCTAGAGAAGTTAGGAGCACAGATACGCAGTATTTT
TRBJ2-4 NA NA TRBV20-1 CSASIGDIQYF TGCAGTGCTAGCATAGGGGACATTCAGTACTTC
TRBJ1-2 TRBD1 NA TRBV9 CASSGPRQGFPNYGYTF TGTGCCAGCAGCGGTCCCCGACAGGGGTTCCCTAACTATGGCTACACCTTC
TRBJ2-3 TRBD2 NA TRBV20-1 CSARDPAGGSTETQYF TGCAGTGCTAGAGATCCAGCGGGAGGTTCCACAGAGACGCAGTATTTT
TRBJ2-5 NA many TRBV7-2 CASSSGLSPETQYF TGTGCCAGCAGCTCTGGACTATCCCCAGAGACCCAGTACTTC
TRBJ2-5 TRBD2 NA TRBV9 CASSVQPWGSGGQETQYF TGTGCCAGCAGCGTACAACCGTGGGGTAGCGGGGGACAAGAGACCCAGTACTTC
TRBJ2-1 TRBD2 many TRBV6-5 CASRSGPGGNEQFF TGTGCCAGCAGGTCTGGGCCGGGGGGCAATGAGCAGTTCTTC
TRBJ1-1 NA many TRBV6-6 CASTGQSTEAFF TGTGCCAGCACGGGTCAATCCACTGAAGCTTTCTTT
TRBJ1-4 NA few TRBV7-9 CASSAGTSRNEKLFF TGTGCCAGCAGCGCAGGGACATCAAGGAATGAAAAACTGTTTTTT
TRBJ1-2 TRBD1 NA TRBV20-1 CSARDRVGANYGYTF TGCAGTGCTAGGGACAGGGTTGGGGCTAACTATGGCTACACCTTC
TRBJ2-1 NA few TRBV27 CASSLEGTGQFF TGTGCCAGCAGTTTAGAGGGGACCGGGCAGTTCTTC
TRBJ2-1 TRBD2 NA TRBV20-1 CSARTGTSGNEQFF TGCAGTGCTAGAACCGGGACTAGCGGCAATGAGCAGTTCTTC
TRBJ2-1 NA NA TRBV3-1 CASSHGRGLEQFF TGTGCCAGCAGCCACGGTCGAGGGCTTGAGCAGTTCTTC
TRBJ2-7 NA few TRBV20-1 CSARTSDEQYF TGCAGTGCACGGACCAGCGACGAGCAGTACTTC
TRBJ2-3 NA NA TRBV9 CASSVSAGTTDTQYF TGTGCCAGCAGCGTATCCGCGGGAACCACAGATACGCAGTATTTT
TRBJ1-1 TRBD1 NA TRBV29-1 CSVAQGGTEAFF TGCAGCGTTGCCCAGGGGGGCACTGAAGCTTTCTTT
TRBJ2-5 TRBD1 NA TRBV7-2 CASSSTGTGGETQYF TGTGCCAGCAGCTCGACGGGGACAGGGGGAGAGACCCAGTACTTC
TRBJ2-7 TRBD2 NA TRBV5-6 CASTGASGEYEQYF TGTGCCAGCACCGGGGCTAGCGGGGAATACGAGCAGTACTTC
TRBJ2-7 TRBD1 NA TRBV9 CASSKTGGSYEQYF TGTGCCAGCAGCAAGACAGGGGGCAGCTACGAGCAGTACTTC
TRBJ2-5 TRBD2 NA TRBV28 CASSTSGRDRETQYF TGTGCCAGCAGCACTAGCGGGAGGGATCGAGAGACCCAGTACTTC
TRBJ2-3 NA once TRBV10-3 CAISDGGPTDTQYF TGTGCCATCAGTGACGGGGGCCCCACAGATACGCAGTATTTT
TRBJ2-3 NA NA TRBV3-1 CASSQATGRTDTQYF TGTGCCAGCAGCCAAGCGACAGGACGGACAGATACGCAGTATTTT
TRBJ2-2 TRBD1 NA TRBV6-5 CASSYSPMGQNTGELFF TGTGCCAGCAGTTACTCCCCCATGGGACAGAATACCGGGGAGCTGTTTTTT
TRBJ2-3 NA NA TRBV12-3/TRBV12-4 CASSLDGPGADTQYF TGTGCCAGCAGTTTAGACGGCCCTGGGGCAGATACGCAGTATTTT
TRBJ2-7 NA NA TRBV5-8 CASSLGIYYEQYF TGTGCCAGCAGCTTGGGAATTTACTACGAGCAGTACTTC
TRBJ2-1 TRBD2 many TRBV6-5 CASSCSGVSGSGRMGQFF TGTGCCAGCAGTTGCTCGGGCGTTAGTGGTAGCGGGAGGATGGGGCAGTTCTTC
TRBJ2-1 TRBD1 NA TRBV29-1 CSAKQGKYSEQFF TGCAGCGCCAAACAGGGGAAATATTCTGAGCAGTTCTTC
TRBJ1-6 NA few TRBV11-1 CASSLTGNNSPLHF TGTGCCAGCAGCTTAACCGGGAATAATTCACCCCTCCACTTT
TRBJ2-7 NA few TRBV29-1 CSASIPAVLYEQYF TGCAGCGCTTCCATACCTGCCGTCCTCTACGAGCAGTACTTC
TRBJ2-3 NA NA TRBV10-3 CAITSKGGEDTQYF TGTGCCATAACATCGAAGGGGGGGGAAGATACGCAGTATTTT
TRBJ2-2 NA NA TRBV12-3/TRBV12-4 CASSPLAGELFF TGTGCCAGCAGCCCACTTGCGGGGGAGCTGTTTTTT
TRBJ2-4 TRBD1 NA TRBV6-1 CASSEGQGAGKNIQYF TGTGCCAGCAGTGAAGGGCAGGGGGCCGGCAAAAACATTCAGTACTTC
TRBJ2-4 NA once TRBV20-1 CSASEGLSKNIQYF TGCAGTGCTAGTGAAGGACTGAGCAAAAACATTCAGTACTTC
TRBJ2-3 TRBD2 NA TRBV25-1 CASSEAGGTTDTQYF TGTGCCAGCAGTGAGGCGGGGGGGACCACAGATACGCAGTATTTT
TRBJ2-3 TRBD1 NA TRBV2 CASRSGQGSTDTQYF TGTGCCAGCCGATCGGGACAGGGAAGCACAGATACGCAGTATTTT
TRBJ1-1 NA NA TRBV6-5 CASSYGVPFNTEAFF TGTGCCAGCAGTTATGGGGTCCCATTCAACACTGAAGCTTTCTTT
TRBJ2-1 TRBD1 NA TRBV7-9 CASNLQGARGNEQFF TGTGCCAGCAACTTACAGGGGGCGCGGGGTAATGAGCAGTTCTTC
TRBJ2-5 NA NA TRBV7-2 CASSLALNKQETQYF TGTGCCAGCAGCTTAGCATTAAACAAACAAGAGACCCAGTACTTC
TRBJ2-7 NA many TRBV4-3 CASSQATGGPDEQYF TGCGCCAGCAGCCAAGCGACAGGCGGACCAGATGAGCAGTACTTC
TRBJ2-4 NA few TRBV6-2/TRBV6-3 CASSYDRLAKNIQYF TGTGCCAGCAGCTACGACAGGCTAGCCAAAAACATTCAGTACTTC
TRBJ2-7 NA few TRBV29-1 CSVVGAINYEQYF TGCAGCGTTGTGGGGGCCATAAACTACGAGCAGTACTTC
TRBJ2-5 TRBD1 NA TRBV19 CASRRDRGGETQYF TGTGCCAGTAGGAGGGACAGGGGCGGAGAGACCCAGTACTTC
TRBJ2-1 TRBD1 NA TRBV5-1 CASSLEQGSYNEQFF TGCGCCAGCAGCTTGGAACAGGGGTCCTACAATGAGCAGTTCTTC
TRBJ2-1 TRBD2 NA TRBV20-1 CSARTSGGLNNEQFF TGCAGTGCTAGAACTAGCGGGGGGCTCAACAATGAGCAGTTCTTC
TRBJ2-5 TRBD1 NA TRBV11-2 CASSRDRGRQETQYF TGTGCCAGCAGCCGGGACAGGGGTCGGCAAGAGACCCAGTACTTC
TRBJ1-2 NA NA TRBV7-9 CASSLSMNGYTF TGTGCCAGCAGCTTAAGCATGAATGGCTACACCTTC
TRBJ2-1 NA few TRBV18 CASSPGSRDNEQFF TGTGCCAGCTCACCAGGGTCCAGGGACAATGAGCAGTTCTTC
TRBJ2-5 TRBD2 many TRBV6-5 CASTYALAGETQYF TGTGCCAGCACTTATGCACTAGCGGGAGAGACCCAGTACTTC
TRBJ2-1 NA NA TRBV7-3 CASSSRGGKEQFF TGTGCCAGCAGCAGCAGGGGCGGGAAGGAGCAGTTCTTC